These 2 T cell receptor beta chains originate from one sample sequenced in a study of human T cells and chemical hapten exposure. Specified time point: patch test 2, 6 weeks after DPC sensitization. Treatment of the sample: therapeutic diphenylcyclopropenone sensitization with weekly scalp DPC. One entry per CDR3 protein results from TCRdb running MiXCR on the RACE reads. The sample has some 350,000 distinct CDR3 sequences; over 6% are singletons. The source material was whole blood, sampled in connection with sensitization to the hapten diphenylcyclopropenone (DPC). These receptors were taken from a woman between 18 and 30 years old with alopecia areata. Some clones in this sample may be carry-over from other donors' samples.

This clonotype was seen at least ten times. The genes are TRBV4-3 and TRBJ1-4; 7 bases match TRBD1. The germline V gene encodes CDR1 LGHNA and CDR2 YSLEER. The CDR3 is 17 residues long. The junction had 15 bases not matched to a gene; V was cut back by 4 bases and J by 7 bases. The chain's CDR3 is CASSPNSDRAVGEKLFF. CDR3 nucleotides: TGCGCCAGCAGCCCAAACTCCGACAGGGCAGTAGGTGAAAAACTGTTTTTT.

This clonotype has ten or more counts. V is TRBV20-1 and J is TRBJ1-4; tentative D call: TRBD1 (6 bases). Germline V gene lookup returns CDR1 DFQATT and CDR2 SNEGSKA (reference sequence). Trimming removed 0 bases at V and 8 bases at J, with 13 bases between. This CDR3 has 14 amino acids. The CDR3 protein is CSARDVRGGEKLFF. Here the CDR3 DNA reads TGCAGTGCTAGAGATGTCAGGGGCGGGGAAAAACTGTTTTTT.